This TCR beta chain was captured by sequencing in a study of T cells in Graves' hyperthyroidism and ophthalmopathy. In its sample, this clonotype was seen a few times. The source material, RNA transcripts, was used to amplify TCR beta CDR3 regions. When the TCR CDR3 underwent first-round RT-PCR, the HTBI primer set was used. TCRdb passed the multiplex PCR reads through MiXCR, listing each CDR3 protein once. The table has hundreds of thousands of distinct CDR3 sequences, over 35% seen once; the top ten hold approximately 8.7%. Germline loops: CDR1 DFQATT, CDR2 SNEGSKA (reference sequence). CDR3 size: 16 residues. The junction had 9 bases not matched to a gene; V was cut back by 4 bases and J by 4 bases.

The chain combines TRBV20-1 with TRBJ2-2, with 10 nucleotides matching TRBD1. Sequencing was carried out using blood. The receptor was isolated from a man younger than 35 with Graves' hyperthyroidism. The CDR3 region has the DNA TGCAGTGCTAACCGCCGGGACAGGGGATTCACCGGGGAGCTGTTTTTT. It translates to CSANRRDRGFTGELFF.